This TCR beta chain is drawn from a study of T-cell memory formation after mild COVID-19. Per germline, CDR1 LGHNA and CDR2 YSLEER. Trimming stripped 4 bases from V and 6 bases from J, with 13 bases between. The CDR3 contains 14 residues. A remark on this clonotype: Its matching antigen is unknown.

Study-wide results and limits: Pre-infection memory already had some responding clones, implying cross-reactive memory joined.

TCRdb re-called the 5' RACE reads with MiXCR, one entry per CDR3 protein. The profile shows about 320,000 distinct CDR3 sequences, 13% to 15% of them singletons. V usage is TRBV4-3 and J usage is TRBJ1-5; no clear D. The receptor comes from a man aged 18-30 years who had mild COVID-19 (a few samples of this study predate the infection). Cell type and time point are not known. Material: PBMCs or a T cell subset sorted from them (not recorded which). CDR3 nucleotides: TGCGCCAGCAGCCGCGGTGGGGTCGGTCAGCCCCAGCATTTT. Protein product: CASSRGGVGQPQHF.